Below, 23 T cell receptor beta chains from the same sample are listed, as sequenced in a study of technical replicates of blood from a few donors. Measured with immunoSEQ multiplex PCR; TCRdb has only the in-frame clones, and not every one. The table records some 91,000 clones, approximately 96% of them present only once. The sample consisted of T cells isolated from PBMCs. The receptors shown here come from a human donor in good health.

The chain has TRBV27 and TRBJ2-1, with TRBD2 matching 11 bases. With 4 bases clipped from V and 9 bases from J, the junction kept 8 bases outside the gene matches. The CDR3 contains 15 residues. The germline V gene has CDR1 MNHEY and CDR2 SMNVEV (reference sequence). The CDR3: CASSSFHTSGGEQFF. Written as DNA, the CDR3 is TGTGCCAGCAGTTCCTTTCACACTAGCGGGGGTGAGCAGTTCTTC.

The rearrangement uses TRBV15 and TRBJ1-5; a possible D gene is TRBD1 (5 bases). V lost 5 bases, J lost 3 bases, and 20 bases lay in between. CDR3 size: 17 residues. Germline values: CDR1 LNHNV, CDR2 YYDKDF (reference sequence). The CDR3 here is CATSRPWRGGYNQPQHF. The CDR3 nucleotides read TGTGCCACCAGCCGACCGTGGCGGGGGGGGTACAATCAGCCCCAGCATTTT.

This rearrangement joins TRBV28 to TRBJ2-7, with 10 bases fitting TRBD2. The CDR3 is made up of 17 amino acids. J lost 0 bases, V lost 5 bases, and 10 bases had no gene match. The germline gives CDR1 MDHEN, CDR2 SYDVKM. CDR3 nucleotide sequence: TGTGCCAGCAGTCCGTATGTTGGGACTAGCGACTCCTACGAGCAGTACTTC. Translation: CASSPYVGTSDSYEQYF.

The chain links TRBV6-5 to TRBJ1-1; D is unclear. The V gene lost 2 bases and the J gene lost 0 bases, with 10 bases spanning the gap. The CDR3 contains 15 residues. The germline V gene encodes CDR1 MNHEY and CDR2 SVGAGI. CDR3 loop: CASSYRLVMNTEAFF. CDR3 DNA: TGTGCCAGCAGTTACCGGCTAGTGATGAACACTGAAGCTTTCTTT.

The rearrangement uses TRBV10-3 and TRBJ1-1; TRBD1 is a possible D gene (6 bases). CDR3 length: 14 amino acids. The ends were cut back, 10 bases at V and 3 bases at J, with 18 bases in the middle. Germline CDR1 and CDR2: ENHRY and SYGVKD. DNA of the CDR3: TGTGCCAGCCGACCGTTAGGGGGGGACACTGAAGCTTTCTTT. As protein: CASRPLGGDTEAFF.

The V gene is TRBV10-1, the J gene TRBJ2-3; TRBD2 might be the D (6 bases). The CDR3 is made up of 16 amino acids. The germline CDR1 and CDR2 sequences are WNHNN and SYGVQD (reference sequence). V lost 4 bases to trimming and J lost 5 bases, with 19 bases between them. The DNA of the CDR3 is TGCGCCAGCAGTGGCGGTGCAGCGGGCGAGGTAGATACGCAGTATTTT. Its translation: CASSGGAAGEVDTQYF.

The chain has TRBV6-1 and TRBJ2-2; 8 nucleotides line up with TRBD1. The CDR3 is 15 residues long. Germline values: CDR1 MNHNS, CDR2 SASEGT. V trimming: 2 bases; J trimming: 6 bases; junction bases outside the gene matches: 5. CDR3 loop: CASSELMTGAGELFF. CDR3 nucleotides: TGTGCCAGCAGTGAACTTATGACAGGGGCCGGGGAGCTGTTTTTT.

The V call is TRBV2, the J call TRBJ2-1; TRBD2 is a possible D gene (6 bases). This CDR3 has 17 residues. The V end was cut by 10 bases, the J end by 2 bases, with 24 bases between. CDR1 SNHLY and CDR2 FYNNEI come from the germline V gene. CDR3 region: CANGTASALTTYNEQFF. CDR3 nucleotides: TGTGCCAATGGGACGGCTAGCGCCCTGACTACCTACAATGAGCAGTTCTTC. The variable domain in full, with the rest retrieved from reference TRBV2 and TRBJ2-1, is EPEVTQTPSHQVTQMGQEVILRCVPISNHLYFYWYRQILGQKVEFLVSFYNNEISEKSEIFDDQFSVERPDGSNFTLKIRSTKLEDSAMYFCANGTASALTTYNEQFFGPGTRLTVL.

The gene calls are TRBV27 and TRBJ2-7, with TRBD2 identical over 11 bases. With 3 bases clipped from V and 5 bases from J, the junction kept 15 bases outside the gene matches. CDR1 and CDR2 from the germline V gene are MNHEY and SMNVEV (reference sequence). The CDR3 has 18 amino acids. CDR3 residues: CASSFGGGTSGSGNEQYF. The CDR3 region has the DNA TGTGCCAGCAGTTTCGGGGGTGGAACTAGCGGGAGCGGGAACGAGCAGTACTTC.

The gene calls are TRBV5-1 and TRBJ2-1, with D possibly TRBD2 on 6 matching bases. V was shortened by 0 bases and J by 9 bases, with 10 bases between the two germline ends. Germline V gene data show CDR1 as SGHRS and CDR2 as YFSETQ. The CDR3 covers 13 residues. CDR3 DNA: TGCGCCAGCAGCTTGGGGGGAGGCTCTGAGCAGTTCTTC. It yields the protein CASSLGGGSEQFF.

The chain carries TRBV11-2 and TRBJ2-3, with 11 bases lining up with TRBD2. Germline lookup yields CDR1 SGHAT and CDR2 FQNNGV. V lost 6 bases and J lost 6; bases outside the gene matches: 11. This CDR3 contains 16 residues. The CDR3 sequence: CASSFGLAGAPDTQYF. The CDR3 nucleotides read TGTGCCAGCAGTTTCGGACTAGCGGGTGCCCCGGATACGCAGTATTTT. The variable domain in full, with the rest retrieved from reference TRBV11-2 and TRBJ2-3, is EAGVAQSPRYKIIEKRQSVAFWCNPISGHATLYWYQQILGQGPKLLIQFQNNGVVDDSQLPKDRFSAERLKGVDSTLKIQPAKLEDSAVYLCASSFGLAGAPDTQYFGPGTRLTVL.

This chain uses TRBV7-3 with TRBJ2-1; 7 bases agree with TRBD2. The trim removed 2 bases at V and 4 bases at J, leaving 8 bases unmatched. The germline gives CDR1 SGHTA, CDR2 FQGTGA. CDR3 length: 16 residues. The CDR3 protein is CASSLLSGGKYNEQFF. The CDR3 nucleotides read TGTGCCAGCAGCTTATTATCGGGGGGTAAATACAATGAGCAGTTCTTC.

The rearrangement joins TRBV4-1 to TRBJ1-1; D is possibly TRBD1 (6 bases). Trimming removed 2 bases at V and 4 bases at J, with 20 bases between. The CDR3 covers 17 residues. Germline CDR1 is MGHRA and CDR2 is YSYEKL. CDR3 amino acids: CASSQKSQGGLSTEAFF. CDR3 nucleotide sequence: TGCGCCAGCAGCCAAAAGTCTCAAGGGGGATTAAGCACTGAAGCTTTCTTT.

The chain has TRBV5-4 and TRBJ2-7; 11 nucleotides agree with TRBD2. The CDR3 runs to 18 residues. Germline V CDR1 and CDR2: SGHNT, YYREEE (reference sequence). J lost 1 base, V lost 1 base, and 10 bases had no gene match. The CDR3 coding sequence is TGTGCCAGCAGCTTGAAGGTGGGCCGACTAGCGGGGTCCTACGAGCAGTACTTC. This encodes CASSLKVGRLAGSYEQYF.

V usage is TRBV7-2 and J usage is TRBJ2-1, with 15 bases matching TRBD2. V gave up 5 bases and J gave up 0 bases; unmatched junction bases: 8. In germline, CDR1 is SGHTA, CDR2 FQGNSA. This CDR3 has 19 residues. CDR3 bases: TGTGCCAGCAGCGACGGGACTAGCGGGGGGCTTAGCTCCTACAATGAGCAGTTCTTC. As protein: CASSDGTSGGLSSYNEQFF.

The chain is built from TRBV7-6 and TRBJ2-1; 8 bases line up with TRBD2. This CDR3 has 16 amino acids. The germline gives CDR1 SGHVS, CDR2 FNYEAQ. With V trimmed by 5 bases and J by 4 bases, 10 bases remained unmatched. CDR3 sequence: CASSQTQLAAYNEQFF. CDR3 bases: TGTGCCAGCAGCCAAACGCAACTAGCGGCATACAATGAGCAGTTCTTC.

V is TRBV28 and J is TRBJ2-7; 7 bases line up with TRBD1. The ends lost 6 bases at V and 7 bases at J; junction bases unmatched: 15. This CDR3 region has 15 residues. Germline CDR1 and CDR2: MDHEN and SYDVKM. The CDR3 reads CASSSGQRDLREQYF. The CDR3 region has the DNA TGTGCCAGCAGCTCGGGACAGCGTGACCTTAGGGAGCAGTACTTC.

This sequence joins TRBV6-5 and TRBJ1-2; TRBD1 matches at 9 bases. The CDR3 contains 15 residues. The V gene's germline CDR1 is MNHEY and CDR2 SVGAGI. Losses at the gene ends were 8 bases for V and 5 bases for J; bases not matched to a gene: 12. Here the CDR3 reads CASLPIQGAAYGYTF. CDR3 DNA sequence: TGTGCCAGCCTGCCTATACAGGGGGCGGCGTATGGCTACACCTTC.

V is TRBV27 and J is TRBJ1-5; the D gene is possibly TRBD1 (5 bases). Trimming left V 5 bases short and J 6 bases short, with 17 bases between. The CDR3 sequence is 15 residues long. The germline V gene has CDR1 MNHEY and CDR2 SMNVEV (reference sequence). CDR3: CASSPLGRGGQPQHF. The DNA of the CDR3 is TGTGCCAGCAGTCCTCTCGGGAGGGGCGGTCAGCCCCAGCATTTT.

The chain recombines TRBV7-9 with TRBJ2-1; D gene uncertain. V lost 2 bases and J 6 bases, leaving 5 bases between the germline ends. Germline V gene data show CDR1 as SEHNR and CDR2 as FQNEAQ (reference sequence). The CDR3 totals 12 residues. The CDR3 DNA reads TGTGCCAGCAGCTTATTATCCAATGAGCAGTTCTTC. Translated: CASSLLSNEQFF.

This chain connects TRBV7-2 to TRBJ2-3, with 7 bases fitting TRBD2. This CDR3 comprises 16 residues. The junction had 18 bases not matched to a gene; V was cut back by 5 bases and J by 10 bases. Germline V gene sequence: CDR1 SGHTA, CDR2 FQGNSA. The CDR3 region has the DNA TGTGCCAGCAGCCCACGTAACCGGGACTACAAGTCGTCGCAGTATTTT. This gives the protein CASSPRNRDYKSSQYF.

The chain is built from TRBV7-2 and TRBJ2-1; D might be TRBD2 (5 bases). The CDR3 contains 13 residues. Germline V gene lookup returns CDR1 SGHTA and CDR2 FQGNSA. V was clipped by 3 bases and J by 10 bases, with 13 bases between them. The CDR3 DNA reads as TGTGCCAGCAGCTTTGGGGAGATAACGGAGCAGTTCTTC. Its protein product is CASSFGEITEQFF.

The rearrangement joins TRBV27 to TRBJ2-4; no firm D call. Germline V gene sequence: CDR1 MNHEY, CDR2 SMNVEV (reference sequence). This CDR3 region has 13 residues. V gave up 6 bases and J gave up 7 bases, with 13 bases separating them. The chain's CDR3 is CASSLTTANIQYF. The CDR3 DNA reads TGTGCCAGCAGCCTTACTACTGCGAACATTCAGTACTTC.